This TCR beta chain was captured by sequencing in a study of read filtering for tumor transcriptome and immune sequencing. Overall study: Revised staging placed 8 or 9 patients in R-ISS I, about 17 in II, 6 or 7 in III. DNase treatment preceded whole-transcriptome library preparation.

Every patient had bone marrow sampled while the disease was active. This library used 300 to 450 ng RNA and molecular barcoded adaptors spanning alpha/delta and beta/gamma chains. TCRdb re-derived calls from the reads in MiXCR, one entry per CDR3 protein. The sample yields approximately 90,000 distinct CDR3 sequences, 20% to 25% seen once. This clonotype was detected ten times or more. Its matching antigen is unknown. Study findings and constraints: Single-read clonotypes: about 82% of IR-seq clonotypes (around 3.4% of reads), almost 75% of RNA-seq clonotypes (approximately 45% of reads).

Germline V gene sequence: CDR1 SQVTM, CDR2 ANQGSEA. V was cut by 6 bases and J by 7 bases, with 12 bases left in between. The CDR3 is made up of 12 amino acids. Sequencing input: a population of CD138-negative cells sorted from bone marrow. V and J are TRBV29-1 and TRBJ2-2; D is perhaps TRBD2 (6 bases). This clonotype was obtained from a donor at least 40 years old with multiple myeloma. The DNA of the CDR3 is TGCAGCGTCCCCGGGGGTCTCGGGGAGCTGTTTTTT. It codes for CSVPGGLGELFF.